Listed here are 17 T cell receptor beta chains from one sample, sequenced in a study of regulatory T cells in long-lasting Graves disease (dated by TCRdb to the early 2020s). To prepare the library, multiplex PCR was applied. The reads were generated on an Illumina HiSeq 4000. To build TCR beta libraries, CDR3 regions were amplified by Arm-PCR using iRepertoire HTBI primers. TCRdb passed the public sequencing reads through fastp at Q25 and MiXCR, retaining productive beta sequences. Under each unique CDR3 protein, matching rows form one entry showing the most common genes and DNA. This sample has 200,000 to 250,000 distinct CDR3 sequences in its table, and less than 20% of those were observed once. Together, the top ten hold approximately 12% of the sample. The time point label, as the study defines it: newly diagnosed GD, antithyroid drugs for less than 3 months. RNA was extracted from PBMCs in TRIzol for both TCR sequencing and RNA sequencing.

This sample also appeared in a second study, on T cells in Graves' hyperthyroidism and ophthalmopathy.

This specimen was peripheral blood mononuclear cells (PBMCs), taken at new diagnosis, from a patient treated with antithyroid drugs. The receptors stem from a woman aged 25 to 39 with Graves disease. Donor details come from another sample of the same person, matched by shared clones.

The chain recombines TRBV11-1 with TRBJ2-2; maybe TRBD2 (5 bases). The germline CDR1 and CDR2 sequences are SGHAT and FQDESV (reference sequence). This CDR3 spans 13 amino acids. The V end was cut by 5 bases, the J end by 6 bases, with 10 bases between. CDR3 residues: CASSPEAAGELFF. CDR3 coding DNA: TGTGCCAGCAGCCCCGAAGCGGCCGGGGAGCTGTTTTTT.

Note on this clonotype: One base separates it from a far larger clone, so it is likely a read error. V gene TRBV11-2 combines with J gene TRBJ1-6; the D gene is possibly TRBD1 (6 bases). V was trimmed by 6 bases and J by 9 bases, leaving 27 bases between them. CDR1 and CDR2 from the germline V gene are SGHAT and FQNNGV. The CDR3 has 18 amino acids. The CDR3 loop is CASSDAQGYSEVSSPLHF. The CDR3 coding sequence is TGTGCCAGCAGTGATGCACAGGGCTATTCTGAAGTTTCTTCACCCCTCCACTTT.

This clonotype was observed many times. CDR3 protein: CASSPNAQETQYF. The CDR3 DNA reads TGTGCCAGCTCACCTAATGCCCAAGAGACCCAGTACTTC. The V and J genes are TRBV18 and TRBJ2-5; D is undetermined. Germline V gene sequence: CDR1 KGHSH, CDR2 LQKENI. The V and J ends lost 3 bases and 1 base respectively, with 6 bases between them. CDR3 length equals 13 residues.

The chain joins TRBV5-8 to TRBJ2-1; D is possibly TRBD2 (5 bases). V shed 4 bases and J shed 4 bases, with 12 bases lying between them. This CDR3 region has 14 residues. Germline V gene sequence: CDR1 SGHTS, CDR2 YDEGEE. CDR3 sequence reads: CASSRREVYNEQFF. In DNA form, the CDR3 reads TGTGCCAGCAGCCGACGGGAAGTATACAATGAGCAGTTCTTC. Looking up the rest from reference TRBV5-8 and TRBJ2-1 gives the full variable domain: EAGVTQSPTHLIKTRGQQATLRCSPISGHTSVYWYQQALGLGLQFLLWYDEGEERNRGNFPPRFSGRQFPNYSSELNVNALELEDSALYLCASSRREVYNEQFFGPGTRLTVL.

The chain combines TRBV3-1 with TRBJ2-5; 12 bases fit TRBD2. Germline trimming cut 4 bases from V and 8 bases from J; bases unmatched to any gene: 5. Per germline, CDR1 LGHDT and CDR2 YNNKEL (reference sequence). This CDR3 is built from 14 residues. CDR3: CASSPTSGRRTQYF. In DNA form, the CDR3 reads TGTGCCAGCAGCCCCACTAGCGGGAGGAGAACCCAGTACTTC.

This clonotype came up many times. V is TRBV6-5 and J is TRBJ1-2; perhaps TRBD1 as D (6 bases). Per the germline V gene, CDR1 is MNHEY and CDR2 is SVGAGI. The V end lost 0 bases, the J end lost 4 bases, and 9 bases lay between the germline ends. The CDR3 runs 14 residues. CDR3 sequence reads: CASSYSDSRYGYTF. CDR3 DNA: TGTGCCAGCAGTTACTCGGACAGCCGCTATGGCTACACCTTC.

The genes are TRBV19 and TRBJ2-5; D gene uncertain. The CDR3 covers 12 residues. The V end lost 3 bases, the J end lost 5 bases, and 7 bases lay between the germline ends. Germline V gene data show CDR1 as LNHDA and CDR2 as SQIVND (reference sequence). CDR3: CASSMGRETQYF. The CDR3 bases are TGTGCCAGTAGTATGGGCCGCGAGACCCAGTACTTC.

At least ten counts were recorded for this clonotype. This chain links TRBV30 with TRBJ1-1; no definite D call. The ends were cut back, 4 bases at V and 11 bases at J, with 14 bases in the middle. CDR3 length: 11 amino acids. Germline V gene sequence: CDR1 GTSNPN, CDR2 SVGIG (reference sequence). CDR3 DNA: TGTGCCTGGAATCCTGGGTGGGTCGCTTTCTTT. Its protein product is CAWNPGWVAFF.

This clonotype was observed many times. The chain carries TRBV25-1 and TRBJ1-5; unclear D gene. Per the germline V gene, CDR1 is MGHDK and CDR2 is SYGVNS. The V end lost 4 bases, the J end lost 2 bases, and 6 bases lay between the germline ends. The length of the CDR3 is 13 residues. The CDR3 here is CASSGGGNQPQHF. The CDR3 nucleotides read TGTGCCAGCAGTGGAGGAGGCAATCAGCCCCAGCATTTT.

In its sample, this clonotype was seen many times. This chain joins TRBV6-1 and TRBJ2-5, with TRBD2 matching over 9 bases. The germline V gene encodes CDR1 MNHNS and CDR2 SASEGT. Unmatched junction bases numbered 5, after V lost 8 bases and J lost 1 base. The CDR3 totals 14 residues. The CDR3 protein is CASLAGGPQETQYF. For the CDR3, the DNA is TGTGCCAGCCTCGCGGGAGGGCCCCAAGAGACCCAGTACTTC.

This clonotype was counted many times. This sequence joins TRBV5-1 and TRBJ2-3; D remains ambiguous. This CDR3 is 12 amino acids long. Germline V lookup: CDR1 SGHRS, CDR2 YFSETQ. Trimming cost V 0 bases and J 3 bases, with 2 bases left between them. CDR3 sequence (DNA): TGCGCCAGCAGCTTGGAGACAGATACGCAGTATTTT. As protein: CASSLETDTQYF.

In this sample, this clonotype turned up many times. V is TRBV6-5 and J is TRBJ2-5; TRBD2 is a possible D gene (5 bases). Per the germline V gene, CDR1 is MNHEY and CDR2 is SVGAGI. V lost 2 bases, J lost 5 bases, and 9 bases lay in between. CDR3 length: 13 residues. In nucleotides, the CDR3 is TGTGCCAGCAGTTACGCTAGCATCGAGACCCAGTACTTC. Its translation: CASSYASIETQYF.

This clonotype was found many times. The chain recombines TRBV3-1 with TRBJ2-5; maybe TRBD1 (5 bases). There are 14 residues in the CDR3. The ends were cut back, 4 bases at V and 4 bases at J, with 13 bases in the middle. CDR1 LGHDT and CDR2 YNNKEL come from the germline V gene (reference sequence). The CDR3 sequence is CASSRMDTGETQYF. As DNA, the CDR3 is TGTGCCAGCAGCCGAATGGACACCGGAGAGACCCAGTACTTC.

The rearrangement links TRBV20-1 to TRBJ2-2; no reliable D call. The V gene's germline CDR1 is DFQATT and CDR2 SNEGSKA (reference sequence). The CDR3 extends over 11 amino acids. The V gene lost 2 bases and the J gene lost 4 bases, with 2 bases spanning the gap. CDR3 protein: CSARFTGELFF. The CDR3 nucleotides read TGCAGTGCTAGATTCACCGGGGAGCTGTTTTTT.

About this clonotype itself: This probably arose from a read error, given a far larger clone one base away. This chain links TRBV2 with TRBJ2-7; 7 nucleotides match TRBD2. Per the germline V gene, CDR1 is SNHLY and CDR2 is FYNNEI. Trimming at V came to 6 bases and at J to 0 bases, leaving 17 bases not matched to a gene. This CDR3 has 18 residues. The CDR3 bases are TGTGCCAGCAGCCTCTCGGATTTAGCGGGTCTAAGCTCCTACGAGCAGTACTTC. It codes for CASSLSDLAGLSSYEQYF. The complete variable domain, with remaining parts taken from reference TRBV2 and TRBJ2-7, reads EPEVTQTPSHQVTQMGQEVILRCVPISNHLYFYWYRQILGQKVEFLVSFYNNEISEKSEIFDDQFSVERPDGSNFTLKIRSTKLEDSAMYFCASSLSDLAGLSSYEQYFGPGTRLTVT.

This clonotype was seen many times. The chain is built from TRBV27 and TRBJ1-4; D is perhaps TRBD1 (5 bases). The V and J ends lost 1 base and 5 bases respectively, with 14 bases between them. The V gene's germline CDR1 is MNHEY and CDR2 SMNVEV (reference sequence). This CDR3 is built from 16 residues. This CDR3 reads CASSLFGDGGNEKLFF. Written as DNA, the CDR3 is TGTGCCAGCAGTTTATTCGGGGACGGAGGAAATGAAAAACTGTTTTTT.

The chain combines TRBV9 with TRBJ1-3; D ambiguous. Germline V lookup: CDR1 SGDLS, CDR2 YYNGEE. V lost 4 bases and J 2 bases, leaving 10 bases between the germline ends. The CDR3 covers 14 residues. The CDR3: CASSLDEPGNTIYF. CDR3 nucleotides: TGTGCCAGCAGCTTAGACGAACCTGGAAACACCATATATTTT.